A selection of T cell receptor beta chains follows, all from one sample in a study of immune heterogeneity within non-small cell lung tumors. TCRdb itself ran the multiplex PCR reads through MiXCR, one entry per CDR3 protein. The sample carries just over 15,000 distinct CDR3 sequences, less than 35% recorded once. The sample consisted of lung tumor tissue. The origin of the receptors is a man in his forties or fifties with non-small cell lung cancer. Both conserved end residues are part of each CDR3. D genes are given only for firm matches. Only part of the rows carry a size: once, few, many, or a class if the clone is expanded.

V,size,J,length,D,DNA,CDR3
TRBV30,.,TRBJ2-3,13,.,TGTGCCTGGAGCAGACAGAAGGGAGATACGCAGTATTTT,CAWSRQKGDTQYF
TRBV9,few,TRBJ1-1,13,.,TGTGCCAGCAGCGTAGAGGCGTACACTGAAGCTTTCTTT,CASSVEAYTEAFF
TRBV5-6,.,TRBJ1-3,15,.,TGTGCCAGCAGTTTTACAGGGACCTCTGGAAACACCATACATTTT,CASSFTGTSGNTIHF
TRBV2,many,TRBJ1-1,15,TRBD1,TGTGCCAGCAGTGGAGTTGCGGGACAGGGTGGTGAAGCTTTCTTT,CASSGVAGQGGEAFF
TRBV11-2,few,TRBJ2-1,14,.,TGTGCCAGCAGCCAAATTTCAGGGGTTGGTGAGCAGTTCTTC,CASSQISGVGEQFF
TRBV18,.,TRBJ1-1,16,TRBD1,TGTGCCAGCTCACCATTCGCGACAGGGGCGAACACTGAAGCTTTCTTT,CASSPFATGANTEAFF
TRBV6-5,many,TRBJ2-7,16,TRBD2,TGTGCCAGCAGTTACTCGCTAGCGGGAGGTTCCTACGAGCAGTACTTC,CASSYSLAGGSYEQYF
TRBV6-1,medium-sized,TRBJ1-2,11,.,TGTGCCAGCAGTAGGAACTATGGCTACACCTTC,CASSRNYGYTF
TRBV6-2/TRBV6-3,medium-sized,TRBJ1-5,15,TRBD1,TGTGCCAGCAGCGCGGGACAGCTATCCAATCAGCCCCAGCATTTT,CASSAGQLSNQPQHF
TRBV6-1,.,TRBJ2-2,17,TRBD2,TGTGCCAGACCCCACTCTAGCGGGAGGGAGAACACCAGGGAGCTGTTTTTT,CARPHSSGRENTRELFF
TRBV27,medium-sized,TRBJ2-7,16,TRBD2,TGTGCCAGCAGTCCCAAACTAGCGGGAGGCTCCTACGAGCAGTACTTC,CASSPKLAGGSYEQYF
TRBV3-1,many,TRBJ2-7,15,.,TGTGCCAGCAGCCAAGCTCCTAGTCCTACCTACGAGCAGTACTTC,CASSQAPSPTYEQYF
TRBV30,.,TRBJ2-3,17,TRBD2,TGTGCCTGGAGTGTACGAGGCGGGAGCCCTAGCACAGATACGCAGTATTTT,CAWSVRGGSPSTDTQYF
TRBV6-5,.,TRBJ2-3,15,TRBD1,TGTGCCAGAAGCTACGGACAGGGGAGCACAGATACGCAATATTTT,CARSYGQGSTDTQYF
TRBV9,.,TRBJ1-6,14,.,TGTGCCAACAGCGTAGATAGAAGTTATTCACCCCTCCACTTT,CANSVDRSYSPLHF
TRBV7-9,.,TRBJ2-2,12,.,TGTGCCACCGGCCGGCTGACCGGGGAGCTGTTTTTT,CATGRLTGELFF
TRBV6-9,.,TRBJ2-1,12,TRBD2,TGTGCCAGCATTTACGGGGCGGGAGGGCTGTTCTTC,CASIYGAGGLFF
TRBV7-3,many,TRBJ2-7,14,.,TGTGCCAGCAGCTTAAATCCAGGGGGAGGCGAGCAGTACTTC,CASSLNPGGGEQYF
TRBV11-3,few,TRBJ2-2,17,TRBD2,TGTGCCAGCAGAGCTACTATGAGCGGGAGAGTCGCCGGGGAGCTGTTTTTT,CASRATMSGRVAGELFF
TRBV20-1,many,TRBJ1-5,12,.,TGCAGTGCTGGGCAAGGCAATCAGCCCCAGCATTTT,CSAGQGNQPQHF
TRBV5-1,many,TRBJ1-2,15,.,TGCGCCAGCAGCCCGGAAGGTCGTTGGAACTATGGCTACACCTTC,CASSPEGRWNYGYTF
TRBV20-1,.,TRBJ2-5,16,TRBD1,TGCAGTGCTAGAGGGTCAGGGACAGGGTACGAAGAGACCCAGTACTTC,CSARGSGTGYEETQYF
TRBV7-6,few,TRBJ1-4,15,.,TGTGCCAGCAGCGCCTTAAGGGGAACTAATGAAAAACTGTTTTTT,CASSALRGTNEKLFF
TRBV11-2,many,TRBJ1-2,12,.,TGTGCCAGCAGCCAAGTATCCGGTGGCTACACCTTC,CASSQVSGGYTF
TRBV9,few,TRBJ2-7,13,.,TGTGCCAGCAGCGGTGGGCCCCCCTACGAGCAGTACTTC,CASSGGPPYEQYF
TRBV6-2/TRBV6-3,medium-sized,TRBJ2-1,13,.,TGTGCCAGCAGTTACTCGGACTACAATGAGCAGTTCTTC,CASSYSDYNEQFF
TRBV19,medium-sized,TRBJ2-7,12,TRBD2,TGTGCCAGTAGTATTCGGGGGGGGGAGCAGTACTTC,CASSIRGGEQYF